This T cell receptor (beta chain) was retrieved from a study of graft-versus-host responses after intestinal transplantation. About the research overall: Transplantation in recipients was multivisceral, liver-intestinal, or isolated intestinal. Among the recipients, all got anti-thymocyte globulin induction and then tacrolimus and steroids for approximately 3 years. Study results and limitations: Some GvH clones were seen earlier in gut or blood, suggesting intestinal origin.

TCRdb keeps only in-frame clones here, not all; method: immunoSEQ multiplex PCR. This table has more than 10,000 clones, about four fifths appearing once. Germline CDR1 and CDR2: SGHRS and YFSETQ. The CDR3 runs to 15 residues. V dropped 7 bases and J dropped 5; count of bases not matched to a gene: 11. In regard to this clone: Antigen: not known.

This sequence was found in a human patient who received an intestinal transplant, so some T cells may come from the graft donor. This chain connects TRBV5-1 to TRBJ2-1; TRBD2 aligns across 8 bases. The sample here was PBMCs, taken roughly 300 days after intestinal transplant. DNA for the CDR3: TGCGCCAGCGATCCCGCGGGACTAGGGAACAATGAGCAGTTCTTC. This sequence encodes CASDPAGLGNNEQFF. Together with reference TRBV5-1 and TRBJ2-1, the CDR3 gives the full variable domain: KAGVTQTPRYLIKTRGQQVTLSCSPISGHRSVSWYQQTPGQGLQFLFEYFSETQRNKGNFPGRFSGRQFSNSRSEMNVSTLELGDSALYLCASDPAGLGNNEQFFGPGTRLTVL.